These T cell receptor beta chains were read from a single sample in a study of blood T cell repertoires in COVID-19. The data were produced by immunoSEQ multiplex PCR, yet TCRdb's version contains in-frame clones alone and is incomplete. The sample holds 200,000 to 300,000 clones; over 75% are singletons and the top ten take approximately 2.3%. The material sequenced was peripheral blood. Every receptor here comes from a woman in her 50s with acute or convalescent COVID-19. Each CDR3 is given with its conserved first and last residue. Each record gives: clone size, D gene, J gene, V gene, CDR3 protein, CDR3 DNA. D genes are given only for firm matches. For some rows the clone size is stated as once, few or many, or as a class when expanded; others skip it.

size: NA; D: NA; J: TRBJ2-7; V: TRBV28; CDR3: CASNPDGGHEQYF; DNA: TGTGCCAGCAACCCGGACGGGGGGCACGAGCAGTACTTC
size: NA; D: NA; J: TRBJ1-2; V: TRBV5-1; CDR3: CASSSMWANYGYTF; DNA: TGCGCCAGCAGCTCCATGTGGGCCAACTATGGCTACACCTTC
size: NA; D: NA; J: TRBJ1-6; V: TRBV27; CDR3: CASSLYSNSPLHF; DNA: TGTGCCAGCAGTTTATATAGTAATTCACCCCTCCACTTT
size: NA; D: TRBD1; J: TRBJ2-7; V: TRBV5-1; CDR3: CASSQSTGGGTYEQYF; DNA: TGCGCCAGCAGCCAATCGACAGGGGGCGGGACTTACGAGCAGTACTTC
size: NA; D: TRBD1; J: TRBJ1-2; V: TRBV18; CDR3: CASSLGQGNGYTF; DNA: TGTGCCAGCTCCCTGGGACAGGGGAATGGCTACACCTTC
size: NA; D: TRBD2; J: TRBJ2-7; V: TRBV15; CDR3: CATSRDPTSGRREEQYF; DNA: TGTGCCACCAGCAGAGACCCGACTAGCGGGAGACGGGAGGAGCAGTACTTC
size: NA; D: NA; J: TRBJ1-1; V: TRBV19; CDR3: CASSMVLGTLAGTEAFF; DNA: TGTGCCAGTAGTATGGTTCTTGGGACTCTCGCGGGGACTGAAGCTTTCTTT
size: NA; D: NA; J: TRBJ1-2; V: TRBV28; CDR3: CASSQYGYTF; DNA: TGTGCCAGCAGCCAGTATGGCTACACCTTC
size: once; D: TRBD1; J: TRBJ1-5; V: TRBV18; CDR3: CASSPTGFQQPQHF; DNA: TGTGCCAGCTCCCCGACAGGGTTTCAGCAGCCCCAGCATTTT
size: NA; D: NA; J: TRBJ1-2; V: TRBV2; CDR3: CASSESPGAVYGYTF; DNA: TGTGCCAGCAGTGAATCCCCAGGGGCTGTCTATGGCTACACCTTC
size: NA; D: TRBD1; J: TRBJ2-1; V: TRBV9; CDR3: CASSPGTGISNEQFF; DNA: TGTGCCAGCAGCCCCGGGACAGGTATAAGCAATGAGCAGTTCTTC
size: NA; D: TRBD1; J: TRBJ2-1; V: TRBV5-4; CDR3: CASSLDRGPENEQFF; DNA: TGTGCCAGCAGCTTGGACAGGGGGCCTGAGAATGAGCAGTTCTTC
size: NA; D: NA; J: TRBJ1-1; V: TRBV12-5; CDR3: CASGLNSGETEAFF; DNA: TGTGCTAGTGGTTTGAATTCAGGGGAGACTGAAGCTTTCTTT
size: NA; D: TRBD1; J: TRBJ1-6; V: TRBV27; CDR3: CASSFSDRDPLHF; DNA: TGTGCCAGCAGTTTTTCCGACAGGGACCCCCTCCACTTT
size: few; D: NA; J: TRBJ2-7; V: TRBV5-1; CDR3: CASSFSAGSYEQYF; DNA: TGCGCCAGCAGCTTTAGTGCGGGATCCTACGAGCAGTACTTC
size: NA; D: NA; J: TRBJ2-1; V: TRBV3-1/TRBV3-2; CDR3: CASSHSAGGTYNEQFF; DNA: TGTGCCAGCAGCCATTCGGCAGGAGGGACTTACAATGAGCAGTTCTTC
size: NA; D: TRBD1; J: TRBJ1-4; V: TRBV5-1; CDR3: CASSGGTDYEKLFF; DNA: TGCGCCAGCAGCGGCGGGACAGATTATGAAAAACTGTTTTTT
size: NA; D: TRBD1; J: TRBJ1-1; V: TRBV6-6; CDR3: CASSFTTGWAFF; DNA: TGTGCCAGCAGTTTTACGACAGGGTGGGCTTTCTTT
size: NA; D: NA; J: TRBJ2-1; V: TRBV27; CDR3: CASSSNNEQFF; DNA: TGTGCCAGCAGTTCCAACAATGAGCAGTTCTTC
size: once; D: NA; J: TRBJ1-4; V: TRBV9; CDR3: CASSVSVRLSTNEKLFF; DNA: TGTGCCAGCAGCGTATCGGTCAGGCTTTCAACTAATGAAAAACTGTTTTTT
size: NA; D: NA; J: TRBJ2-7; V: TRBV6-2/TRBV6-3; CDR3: CASSYAGAPQQYF; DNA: TGTGCCAGCAGTTATGCGGGGGCCCCTCAGCAGTACTTC
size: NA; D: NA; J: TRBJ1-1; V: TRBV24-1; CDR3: CATSDLWETEAFF; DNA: TGTGCCACCAGTGATTTATGGGAGACTGAAGCTTTCTTT
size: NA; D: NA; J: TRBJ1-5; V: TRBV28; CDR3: CASSFRGPQPQHF; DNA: TGTGCCAGCAGTTTCAGGGGTCCTCAGCCCCAGCATTTT
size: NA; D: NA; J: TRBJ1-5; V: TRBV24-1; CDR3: CATSETGLSNQPQHF; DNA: TGTGCCACCAGTGAAACAGGGCTAAGCAATCAGCCCCAGCATTTT
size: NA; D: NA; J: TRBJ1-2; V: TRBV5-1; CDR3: CASSLDRRYGYTF; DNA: TGCGCCAGCAGCTTGGACAGGCGATATGGCTACACCTTC
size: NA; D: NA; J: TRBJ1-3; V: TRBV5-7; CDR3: CASSPDRTISGNTIYF; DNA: TGTGCCAGCAGCCCGGACAGAACGATCTCTGGAAACACCATATATTTT
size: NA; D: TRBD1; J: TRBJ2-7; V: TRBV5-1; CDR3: CASSLAFGTVPYEQYF; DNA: TGCGCCAGCAGCTTGGCCTTTGGGACAGTCCCCTACGAGCAGTACTTC
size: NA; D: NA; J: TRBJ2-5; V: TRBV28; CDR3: CASSLGGQETQYF; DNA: TGTGCCAGCAGTTTAGGGGGGCAAGAGACCCAGTACTTC
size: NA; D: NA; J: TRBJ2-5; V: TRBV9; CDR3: CASSATVQETQYF; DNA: TGTGCCAGCAGCGCTACCGTCCAAGAGACCCAGTACTTC
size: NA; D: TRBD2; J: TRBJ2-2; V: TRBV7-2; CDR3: CASKRGAGVWTGELFF; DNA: TGTGCCAGCAAGAGGGGAGCGGGAGTCTGGACCGGGGAGCTGTTTTTT
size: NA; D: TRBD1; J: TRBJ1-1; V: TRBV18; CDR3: CASSPGTGGGTEAFF; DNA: TGTGCCAGCTCACCAGGGACAGGAGGGGGGACTGAAGCTTTCTTT
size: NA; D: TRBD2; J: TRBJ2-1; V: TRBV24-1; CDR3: CATSDYHLPDSGDFYNEQFF; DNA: TGTGCCACCAGTGATTACCATCTTCCGGATAGCGGGGACTTCTACAATGAGCAGTTCTTC
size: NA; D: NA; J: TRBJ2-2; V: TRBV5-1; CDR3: CASSFSGNTGELFF; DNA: TGCGCCAGCAGCTTCAGCGGGAACACCGGGGAGCTGTTTTTT
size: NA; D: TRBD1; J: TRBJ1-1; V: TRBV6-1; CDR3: CASSETTGGEAFF; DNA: TGTGCCAGCAGTGAAACGACAGGGGGCGAAGCTTTCTTT
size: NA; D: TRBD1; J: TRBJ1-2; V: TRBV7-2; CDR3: CASIPVFDRVGAGYTF; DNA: TGTGCCAGCATCCCGGTATTCGACAGGGTAGGTGCTGGCTACACCTTC
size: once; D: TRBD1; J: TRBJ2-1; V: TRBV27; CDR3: CASSWRGTGVAEQFF; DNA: TGTGCCAGCAGTTGGAGAGGGACAGGGGTGGCTGAGCAGTTCTTC
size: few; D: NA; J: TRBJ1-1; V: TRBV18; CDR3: CASSPELGATEAFF; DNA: TGTGCCAGCTCACCAGAACTGGGGGCCACTGAAGCTTTCTTT
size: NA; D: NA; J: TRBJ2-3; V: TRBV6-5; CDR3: CASTSKRVSTDTQYF; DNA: TGTGCCAGCACCTCGAAGCGGGTTAGCACAGATACGCAGTATTTT
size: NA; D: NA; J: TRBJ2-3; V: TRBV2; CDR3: CASTLPRDGTSTDTQYF; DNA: TGTGCCAGCACCCTACCTCGGGACGGGACTAGCACAGATACGCAGTATTTT